The 14 T cell receptor beta chains listed next were all sequenced from one sample in a study of early T cells in non-severe SARS-CoV-2 infection. TCRdb re-called the 5' RACE reads with MiXCR, one entry per CDR3 protein. This table has about 26,000 distinct CDR3 sequences, 4.5% to 6% appearing once. Input material: whole blood. These receptor sequences come from an adult who was a healthcare worker with PCR-confirmed SARS-CoV-2 infection or an uninfected control (not recorded which).

This clonotype was observed a handful of times. The chain couples TRBV6-5 to TRBJ2-1; tentatively, D is TRBD1 (5 bases). Germline loops: CDR1 MNHEY, CDR2 SVGAGI. V lost 2 bases and J lost 6, with 14 bases in between. This CDR3 spans 15 amino acids. For the CDR3, the DNA is TGTGCCAGCAGTTACGACAGTCTGGGGATCAATGAGCAGTTCTTC. It is translated as CASSYDSLGINEQFF.

This clonotype was seen many times. The chain has TRBV2 and TRBJ2-5; D is ambiguous. Germline V gene lookup returns CDR1 SNHLY and CDR2 FYNNEI. CDR3 length: 14 amino acids. Trimming pared 5 bases from V and 5 bases from J, leaving 15 bases between. The CDR3 protein is CASSPTKVEETQYF. Here the CDR3 DNA reads TGTGCCAGCAGTCCCACCAAGGTGGAGGAGACCCAGTACTTC. Filled out from reference TRBV2 and TRBJ2-5, the complete variable domain reads EPEVTQTPSHQVTQMGQEVILRCVPISNHLYFYWYRQILGQKVEFLVSFYNNEISEKSEIFDDQFSVERPDGSNFTLKIRSTKLEDSAMYFCASSPTKVEETQYFGPGTRLLVL.

This clonotype was picked up many times. The chain links TRBV12-3 or TRBV12-4 to TRBJ2-7, with D perhaps matching TRBD2 (6 bases). This CDR3 comprises 13 residues. Between the trimmed V and J ends, which lost 7 bases and 2 bases, there was a span of 12 bases. CDR3 loop: CASMGGLTYEQYF. CDR3 sequence (DNA): TGTGCCAGCATGGGGGGTTTGACCTACGAGCAGTACTTC.

V usage is TRBV12-3 or TRBV12-4 and J usage is TRBJ2-5; D not certain. This CDR3 has 13 amino acids. Trimming cost V 3 bases and J 0 bases, with 5 bases left between them. In DNA, the CDR3 is TGTGCCAGCAGTTTTGGGTACCAAGAGACCCAGTACTTC. Amino acids: CASSFGYQETQYF.

This clonotype was observed at least ten times. This chain joins TRBV7-9 and TRBJ1-4; 7 nucleotides align to TRBD1. V lost 4 bases to trimming and J lost 6 bases; unmatched junction nucleotides: 8. The CDR3 has 15 amino acids. Germline V gene data show CDR1 as SEHNR and CDR2 as FQNEAQ (reference sequence). CDR3 bases: TGTGCCAGCAGCTCTTTTAGGGGGCGCGATGAAAAACTGTTTTTT. Its protein is CASSSFRGRDEKLFF.

This chain uses TRBV7-2 with TRBJ2-5; D is ambiguous. Germline loops: CDR1 SGHTA, CDR2 FQGNSA. There are 14 residues in the CDR3. V was trimmed by 3 bases and J by 0 bases, leaving 8 bases between them. CDR3 sequence: CASSLDLYQETQYF. In DNA form, the CDR3 reads TGTGCCAGCAGCTTGGACCTTTACCAAGAGACCCAGTACTTC. Together with reference TRBV7-2 and TRBJ2-5, the CDR3 gives the full variable domain: GAGVSQSPSNKVTEKGKDVELRCDPISGHTALYWYRQSLGQGLEFLIYFQGNSAPDKSGLPSDRFSAERTGGSVSTLTIQRTQQEDSAVYLCASSLDLYQETQYFGPGTRLLVL.

The chain is built from TRBV20-1 and TRBJ2-3; D possibly matches TRBD1 or TRBD2 (5 bases each). V lost 6 bases to trimming and J lost 3 bases, with 10 bases between them. The CDR3 covers 12 residues. Per the germline V gene, CDR1 is DFQATT and CDR2 is SNEGSKA (reference sequence). The CDR3 reads CSAGDGTDTQYF. The CDR3 DNA is TGCAGTGCAGGGGACGGGACAGATACGCAGTATTTT.

V is TRBV7-2 and J is TRBJ2-4; 7 bases align to TRBD1. The V gene's germline CDR1 is SGHTA and CDR2 FQGNSA. V trimming: 5 bases; J trimming: 8 bases; junction bases outside the gene matches: 0. The length of the CDR3 is 11 residues. CDR3 in DNA: TGTGCCAGCAGCCAGGGGGACATTCAGTACTTC. This encodes CASSQGDIQYF.

Ten or more counts support this clonotype. This chain connects TRBV9 to TRBJ2-5, with TRBD1 matching over 7 bases. CDR1 and CDR2 (germline): SGDLS, YYNGEE. The CDR3 loop spans 15 amino acids. The J segment lost 2 bases and the V segment lost 4 bases, leaving 8 bases of the junction unmatched. The CDR3 reads CASSPGQSWQETQYF. The DNA of the CDR3 is TGTGCCAGCAGCCCGGGACAGAGTTGGCAAGAGACCCAGTACTTC.

V gene TRBV30 combines with J gene TRBJ2-2, with D unclear. The CDR3 totals 14 residues. Germline V gene sequence: CDR1 GTSNPN, CDR2 SVGIG (reference sequence). Trimming left V 0 bases short and J 4 bases short, with 9 bases between. In DNA, the CDR3 is TGTGCCTGGAGTGTCCAGGCTGGCACCGGGGAGCTGTTTTTT. This translates into CAWSVQAGTGELFF.

This clonotype appeared many times. The chain combines TRBV12-3 or TRBV12-4 with TRBJ1-2, with TRBD1 matching 10 bases. The trim removed 6 bases at V and 7 bases at J, leaving 5 bases unmatched. CDR3 length equals 13 residues. The CDR3 DNA reads as TGTGCCAGCAGCTGGGACAGGGGAGGTGGCTACACCTTC. As protein: CASSWDRGGGYTF.

In its sample, this clonotype was seen many times. The chain carries TRBV29-1 and TRBJ2-3; 10 positions agree with TRBD2. CDR3 length: 17 residues. Germline V CDR1 and CDR2: SQVTM, ANQGSEA. V dropped 6 bases and J dropped 5; count of bases not matched to a gene: 17. CDR3 loop: CSVPGLATHGPQDTQYF. The DNA for the CDR3 is TGCAGCGTCCCGGGACTAGCGACCCATGGCCCTCAAGATACGCAGTATTTT.

The DNA for the CDR3 is TGTGCCAGCAGTTCCGGGACCCAATTAGGGGAAGCTTTCTTT. Protein: CASSSGTQLGEAFF. V and J are TRBV6-6 and TRBJ1-1; possible D gene TRBD1, 5 bases. The CDR3 has 14 residues. Germline V gene lookup returns CDR1 MNHNY and CDR2 SVGAGI (reference sequence). Trimming took off 4 bases at V and 8 bases at J, with 17 bases between the two ends.

The chain joins TRBV29-1 to TRBJ2-3; TRBD2 agrees at 7 bases. This CDR3 comprises 15 residues. Germline V gives CDR1 SQVTM, CDR2 ANQGSEA. V lost 6 bases and J lost 0; bases outside the gene matches: 9. The CDR3, as DNA: TGCAGCGTCCCAAGCGGGGTTACTAGCACAGATACGCAGTATTTT. Its protein is CSVPSGVTSTDTQYF.